A selection of T cell receptor beta chains follows, all from one sample in a study of CD8+ T cells in alopecia areata. TCRdb's copy holds only in-frame clones and misses some; the assay was immunoSEQ multiplex PCR. The sample has 200,000 to 250,000 clones, about 58% seen once; the top ten hold more than 1.5%. The starting material was CD4+ T cells sorted from blood, obtained at week 4, from a patient treated with tofacitinib. The receptors were sampled from a human donor with alopecia areata. CDR3s include the opening cysteine and the closing phenylalanine or tryptophan. The D gene is left open where the match is weak.

>-|TRBJ1-4|TRBV29-1
CSVVLGPDEKLFF
>-|TRBJ2-6|TRBV7-2
CASSLVSGANVLTF
>-|TRBJ1-2|TRBV30
CAWSDRRGYTF
>TRBD2|TRBJ2-3|TRBV29-1
CSVVGTSFTDTQYF
>TRBD1|TRBJ1-2|TRBV5-4
CASSLGSRGDGYTF
>-|TRBJ2-5|TRBV29-1
CSVGWPGGETQYF
>-|TRBJ1-1|TRBV6-5
CASMPPGYTEAFF
>-|TRBJ2-7|TRBV7-8
CASSQSDEQYF
>TRBD1|TRBJ2-7|TRBV5-6
CASSLLGTGFYEQYF
>TRBD2|TRBJ2-2|TRBV9
CASDSGVNTGELFF
>TRBD2|TRBJ2-1|TRBV13
CASSLDGGSHNEQFF
>-|TRBJ2-7|TRBV5-6
CASSLETYEQYF
>TRBD1|TRBJ2-1|TRBV2
CASSESFGTGYNEQFF
>-|TRBJ2-1|TRBV29-1
CSVYQGTNNEQFF
>-|TRBJ1-5|TRBV29-1
CSVLPDSNQPQHF
>-|TRBJ1-6|TRBV25-1
CASSADSKNSPLHF
>-|TRBJ2-2|TRBV5-1
CASSLGSLGAAANTGELFF
>-|TRBJ1-5|TRBV5-6
CASSPGHTSNQPQHF
>-|TRBJ2-2|TRBV7-9
CASRPGRNTGELFF
>-|TRBJ1-2|TRBV30
CTLGYGYTF
>TRBD2|-|TRBV30
CAWQTSGAYEQYF
>-|TRBJ1-1|TRBV10-3
CAISTGFGMNTEAFF
>-|TRBJ2-3|TRBV5-6
CASSFKADTQYF
>-|TRBJ1-2|TRBV30
CAWSERLLGVRGYTF
>TRBD2|TRBJ2-5|TRBV11-2
CASSPTGTSGRETQYF
>-|TRBJ1-6|TRBV28
CASSLHGNGNSPLHF
>-|TRBJ2-4|TRBV5-6
CASSSRPILAKNIQYF
>-|TRBJ2-6|TRBV25-1
CASSAGGAGDVLTF
>-|TRBJ1-2|TRBV30
CAWSVSLYGYTF
>TRBD1|TRBJ1-1|TRBV6-1
CASSLQGSNTEAFF
>-|TRBJ1-6|TRBV4-1
CASSQEPDSSYNSPLHF
>-|TRBJ1-5|TRBV5-4
CAVGGNNQPQHF